The sequence of this T cell receptor (beta chain) was determined in a study of cytomegalovirus exposure and HLA in healthy donors. This CDR3 spans 15 amino acids. CDR1 and CDR2 from the germline V gene are SGHNT and YENEEA. V lost 5 bases, J lost 3 bases, and 3 bases stayed unmatched. General observations from the study: Roughly even sequencing depth across donors was the assumption behind the presence/absence analyses. Overall, approximately 150 TCR beta chains were annotated as cytomegalovirus-associated.

About this clone: Its specificity is not known.

60 Vbeta and 13 Jbeta primers were used in PCR. Repertoires were generated with immunoSEQ multiplex PCR, while TCRdb's copy carries only in-frame clones and drops some. The sample yields 60,000 to 95,000 clones, around 84% seen once. The sequence derives from a man between 65 and 85 years old in good health and CMV-seropositive. This chain connects TRBV11-3 to TRBJ2-3, with 12 bases fitting TRBD2. Sequenced sample: PBMCs. In DNA form, the CDR3 reads TGTGCCAGCAGCACCACTAGCGGGAGGACAGATACGCAGTATTTT. Its protein product is CASSTTSGRTDTQYF. Filled out from reference TRBV11-3 and TRBJ2-3, the complete variable domain reads EAGVVQSPRYKIIEKKQPVAFWCNPISGHNTLYWYLQNLGQGPELLIRYENEEAVDDSQLPKDRFSAERLKGVDSTLKIQPAELGDSAVYLCASSTTSGRTDTQYFGPGTRLTVL.